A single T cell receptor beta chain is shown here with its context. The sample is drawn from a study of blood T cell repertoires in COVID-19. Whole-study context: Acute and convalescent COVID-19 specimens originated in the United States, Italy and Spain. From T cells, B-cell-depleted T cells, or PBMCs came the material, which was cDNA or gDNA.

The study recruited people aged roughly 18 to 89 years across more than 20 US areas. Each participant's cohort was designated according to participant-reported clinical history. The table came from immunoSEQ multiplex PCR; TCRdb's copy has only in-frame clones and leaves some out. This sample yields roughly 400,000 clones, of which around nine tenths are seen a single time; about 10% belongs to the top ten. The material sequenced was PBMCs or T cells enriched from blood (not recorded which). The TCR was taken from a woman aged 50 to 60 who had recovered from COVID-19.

The CDR3 here is CASRNGVGNSPLHF. DNA of the CDR3: TGTGCCAGCAGAAACGGGGTCGGTAATTCACCCCTCCACTTT. The chain combines TRBV6-5 with TRBJ1-6; D not resolved. CDR3 length: 14 amino acids. The germline CDR1 and CDR2 sequences are MNHEY and SVGAGI. The V gene lost 6 bases and the J gene lost 6 bases, with 12 bases spanning the gap.